Listed below are T cell receptor beta chains from one sample, sequenced in a study of T cells in Graves' hyperthyroidism and ophthalmopathy. TCRdb re-called the multiplex PCR reads through MiXCR, storing one row per CDR3 protein. This table has 350,000 to 450,000 distinct CDR3 sequences, over 13% appearing once. Sequenced: blood. All receptors derive from a man aged 45 to 65 with Graves' ophthalmopathy. CDR3s include the opening cysteine and the closing phenylalanine or tryptophan. The D gene is left open where the match is weak. Clone size is stated in some rows and not others, as once, few, many or a class when expanded.

many	.	TRBV6-1	TRBJ2-7	TGTGCCAGCAGTGGTGGACAGTCCTACGAGCAGTACTTC	CASSGGQSYEQYF
.	.	TRBV19	TRBJ2-3	TGTGCCAGTAGTACTACCGCCGCGGGGTATAGCACAGATACGCAGTATTTT	CASSTTAAGYSTDTQYF
.	.	TRBV20-1	TRBJ1-6	TGCAGTGCTCGCCCCGGGGGGAGCTCCTATAATTCACCCCTCCACTTT	CSARPGGSSYNSPLHF
many	.	TRBV27	TRBJ2-5	TGTGCCAGCAGACGAGCCCTGGGTTGGGAGACCCAGTACTTC	CASRRALGWETQYF
.	.	TRBV29-1	TRBJ2-1	TGCAGCGTTGAAGGGCCCAGACCTCCCAGCTCCTACAATGAGCAGTTCTTC	CSVEGPRPPSSYNEQFF
many	.	TRBV7-8	TRBJ1-1	TGTGCCAGCAGCTTTAGGGGGAACATGAACACTGAAGCTTTCTTT	CASSFRGNMNTEAFF
many	TRBD2	TRBV12-3/TRBV12-4	TRBJ2-1	TGTGCCAGCAGTTTAAGGCTAGCGGGAGGGTTGAATGAGCAGTTCTTC	CASSLRLAGGLNEQFF
.	TRBD2	TRBV28	TRBJ2-5	TGTGCCAGCAGTTCGTATGGGACTAGCGGCAAAGAGACCCAGTACTTC	CASSSYGTSGKETQYF
.	.	TRBV11-3	TRBJ2-2	TGTGCCAGCAGCTTAGCTTCGGTAGCTATGAACACCGGGGAGCTGTTTTTT	CASSLASVAMNTGELFF
many	TRBD2	TRBV12-3/TRBV12-4	TRBJ2-3	TGTGCCAGCAGCTCGGCGAGCGGGGGGGGGAGTACGCAGTATTTT	CASSSASGGGSTQYF
.	TRBD2	TRBV5-1	TRBJ2-1	TGCGCCAGCAGCCGGAGGACTAGCGGGATAGTCAATGAGCAGTTCTTC	CASSRRTSGIVNEQFF
many	.	TRBV28	TRBJ2-3	TGTGCCAGCAGCGGACGGCCCACCGCAGATACGCAGTATTTT	CASSGRPTADTQYF
many	TRBD2	TRBV11-2	TRBJ2-1	TGTGCCAGCAGCTCCAATCCGACTAGCGGGGCCTACAATGAGCAGTTCTTC	CASSSNPTSGAYNEQFF
.	TRBD2	TRBV19	TRBJ2-1	TGTGCCACCAAACTCCTAGCGGGGGGGGGGTCAGAGCAGTTCTTC	CATKLLAGGGSEQFF
few	TRBD1	TRBV2	TRBJ2-2	TGTGCCAGCAAAGGGCAGGGGGCCGGGGAGCTGTTTTTT	CASKGQGAGELFF
.	TRBD1	TRBV6-1	TRBJ2-3	TGTGCCAGCAGCCGGACAGGGGGGGGGGGGGGGGGCACAGATACGCAGTATTTT	CASSRTGGGGGGTDTQYF
many	TRBD1	TRBV24-1	TRBJ1-5	TGTGCCACCAGCCGGGACAGCGGCAATCAGCCCCAGCATTTT	CATSRDSGNQPQHF
many	.	TRBV18	TRBJ2-7	TGTGCCAGCTCACTAGGGACTCCCGGTACCTACGAGCAGTACTTC	CASSLGTPGTYEQYF
many	TRBD2	TRBV20-1	TRBJ2-1	TGCAGTGCTAGGGTGACTAGCGGGAGGGTTGAGCAGTTCTTC	CSARVTSGRVEQFF
few	TRBD1	TRBV29-1	TRBJ2-7	TGCAGCGTCAGACAGGGGGCTAAGTCCTTCGAGCAGTACTTC	CSVRQGAKSFEQYF
.	TRBD2	TRBV14	TRBJ2-3	TGTGCCAGCACCGAACTAGCGGGACGCGATACGCAGTATTTT	CASTELAGRDTQYF
many	.	TRBV20-1	TRBJ2-5	TGCAGTGCTAGCTATATCTGGGGGGAGACCCAGTACTTC	CSASYIWGETQYF
few	TRBD2	TRBV27	TRBJ2-5	TGTGCCAGCAGTTTATGGGTAGCGGGAGGGCAAGAGACCCAGTACTTC	CASSLWVAGGQETQYF
many	TRBD2	TRBV7-9	TRBJ2-7	TGTGCCAGCAGCCCCGGAAGAGGACTAGCGGGAGACTACGAGCAGTACTTC	CASSPGRGLAGDYEQYF
many	.	TRBV28	TRBJ2-5	TGTGCCAGCAGTTTACTAGTGGCGGACAGCCAAGAGACCCAGTACTTC	CASSLLVADSQETQYF
once	TRBD1	TRBV20-1	TRBJ2-1	TGCAGTGCACGGCAGGGGGCCTTCGGCGAGCAGTTCTTC	CSARQGAFGEQFF
.	TRBD2	TRBV4-1	TRBJ2-7	TGCGCCAGCAGCCAAACTAGCGGGAGGCAAACCTACGAGCAGTACTTC	CASSQTSGRQTYEQYF
many	TRBD2	TRBV7-9	TRBJ2-1	TGTGCCAGCAGCCAACTAGCGGGAGGGCCTCCTGAGCAGTTCTTC	CASSQLAGGPPEQFF
.	TRBD2	TRBV2	TRBJ2-2	TGTGCCAGCACCAGGGGACTAGCGGGAGTCACCGGGGAGCTGTTTTTT	CASTRGLAGVTGELFF
many	.	TRBV20-1	TRBJ2-7	TGCAGTGCTAGAGATCGGCTATCCTCCTACGAGCAGTACTTC	CSARDRLSSYEQYF
many	.	TRBV11-2	TRBJ2-7	TGTGCCAGCAGCTTGAGGGGGGCAGAATCCTACGAGCAGTACTTC	CASSLRGAESYEQYF
many	.	TRBV20-1	TRBJ2-1	TGCAGTGAAGAGGGATCGAACGATGAGCAGTTCTTC	CSEEGSNDEQFF
few	TRBD1	TRBV27	TRBJ2-3	TGTGCCAGCGGGGACAGGGGGTCATTGAGGGCGCAGTATTTT	CASGDRGSLRAQYF
few	.	TRBV19	TRBJ1-5	TGTGCCAGCCAAAAAGGCCGAAATGGGGGCAATCAGCCCCAGCATTTT	CASQKGRNGGNQPQHF
.	.	TRBV24-1	TRBJ2-1	TGTGCCACCAGTGATTCGGACAATTTAGGGTACAATGAGCAGTTCTTC	CATSDSDNLGYNEQFF
.	.	TRBV12-3/TRBV12-4	TRBJ2-2	TGTGCCAGCAGTTTTAGAGGACTACCGAACACCGGGGAGCTGTTTTTT	CASSFRGLPNTGELFF
few	.	TRBV29-1	TRBJ2-1	TGCAGCGCGCCAGACAGAGTTGGGGCACAGTTCTTC	CSAPDRVGAQFF
many	.	TRBV5-1	TRBJ1-2	TGCGCCAGCAGCTTGGGGGGGAATGGCTACACCTTC	CASSLGGNGYTF
few	.	TRBV4-1	TRBJ2-1	TGCGCCAGCAGCCAAGATTGGGAAAAGCAGTTCTTC	CASSQDWEKQFF
many	TRBD1	TRBV28	TRBJ1-1	TGTGCCAGCAACCCCGGGACAGTAAACACTGAAGCTTTCTTT	CASNPGTVNTEAFF
many	TRBD2	TRBV28	TRBJ2-7	TGTGCCAGCAGTACCCAGACTAGCGGGACCTACGAGCAGTACTTC	CASSTQTSGTYEQYF
many	TRBD2	TRBV3-1	TRBJ2-5	TGTGCCAGCAGCCAAGCGACTAGCGGGAGTAAGAAGACCCAGTACTTC	CASSQATSGSKKTQYF
many	TRBD2	TRBV12-3/TRBV12-4	TRBJ2-1	TGTGCCAGCAGTACCCGGTTAGCGGGAGGTTACAATGAGCAGTTCTTC	CASSTRLAGGYNEQFF
.	.	TRBV27	TRBJ1-5	TGTGCCAGCGCGGGACGGGGGGGTAGTAGCAATCAGCCCCAGCATTTT	CASAGRGGSSNQPQHF
few	.	TRBV14	TRBJ2-1	TGTGCCAGCAGCCAAGCGCGCGGGGCCTCCTACAATGAGCAGTTCTTC	CASSQARGASYNEQFF
.	.	TRBV2	TRBJ2-7	TGTGCCAGCAGTGGGGTGGGGGCCTACTACGAGCAGTACTTC	CASSGVGAYYEQYF
.	TRBD2	TRBV20-1	TRBJ2-3	TGCAGTGCCGAGAGGGGACTAGGCACAGATACGCAGTATTTT	CSAERGLGTDTQYF
.	TRBD2	TRBV6-1	TRBJ2-7	TGTGCCAGCACCCCCTTAGGGCTAGCGGCCTACGAGCAGTACTTC	CASTPLGLAAYEQYF
many	.	TRBV11-1	TRBJ2-7	TGTGCCAGCAGCACGGGACTGAGATACGAGCAGTACTTC	CASSTGLRYEQYF
many	TRBD2	TRBV13	TRBJ2-5	TGTGCCAGCAGCGACAGTTCGCGGACTAGCGGTGAGACCCAGTACTTC	CASSDSSRTSGETQYF
many	.	TRBV20-1	TRBJ2-7	TGCAGTGCTAGGGAATCAGGTACCTACGAGCAGTACTTC	CSARESGTYEQYF
.	TRBD1	TRBV14	TRBJ2-2	TGTGCCAGCAGCCAATCATATCGGACAGGGGGATCCGGGGAGCTGTTTTTT	CASSQSYRTGGSGELFF
many	.	TRBV3-1	TRBJ1-3	TGTGCCAGCAGCCAAACGGATTCTGGAAACACCATATATTTT	CASSQTDSGNTIYF
many	TRBD2	TRBV12-3/TRBV12-4	TRBJ2-1	TGTGCCAGCAGTTCAGTAGCGGGAGCCGTCAATGAGCAGTTCTTC	CASSSVAGAVNEQFF
.	TRBD2	TRBV4-1	TRBJ2-4	TGCGCCAGCAGCCACTATGAAACCGGGACTAGCGGGAGTCGGGGCAGCATTCAGTACTTC	CASSHYETGTSGSRGSIQYF
.	.	TRBV6-6	TRBJ2-2	TGTACCAGCAGTTACCCCTCGCTTCCGACAGGACGGTCCGGGGAGCTGTTTTTT	CTSSYPSLPTGRSGELFF
.	.	TRBV6-2/TRBV6-3	TRBJ2-7	TGTGCCACCCATTTTGGGGTCCTTGAGCAGTACTTC	CATHFGVLEQYF
.	TRBD2	TRBV7-9	TRBJ2-5	TGTGCCAGCAGCTTAAGTCTTTGGGTCCAGCGGGAGGGCCGAGGTGTGGAGACCCAGTACTTC	CASSLSLWVQREGRGVETQYF
many	TRBD2	TRBV3-1	TRBJ2-1	TGTGCCAGCAGCCAAGATCCAGGGCGGGAGTACTACAATGAGCAGTTCTTC	CASSQDPGREYYNEQFF